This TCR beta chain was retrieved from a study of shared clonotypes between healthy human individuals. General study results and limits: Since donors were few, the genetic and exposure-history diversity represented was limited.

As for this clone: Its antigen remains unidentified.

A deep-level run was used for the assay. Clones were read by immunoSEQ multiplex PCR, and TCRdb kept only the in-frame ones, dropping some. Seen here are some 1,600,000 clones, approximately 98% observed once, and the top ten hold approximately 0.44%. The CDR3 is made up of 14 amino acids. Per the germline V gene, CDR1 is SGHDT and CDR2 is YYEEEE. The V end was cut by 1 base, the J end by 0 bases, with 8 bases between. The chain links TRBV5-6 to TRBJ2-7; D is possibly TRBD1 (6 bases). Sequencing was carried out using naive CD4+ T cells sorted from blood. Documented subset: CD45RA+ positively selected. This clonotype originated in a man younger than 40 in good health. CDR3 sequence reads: CASSLWDNSYEQYF. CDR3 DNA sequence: TGTGCCAGCAGCTTGTGGGACAACTCCTACGAGCAGTACTTC.